This TCR beta chain originates from a study of T cells in Graves' hyperthyroidism and ophthalmopathy. RNA transcripts gave rise to amplified TCR beta CDR3 regions. First-round RT-PCR targeting the TCR CDR3 was performed with the HTBI primer set. MiXCR, run by TCRdb on the multiplex PCR reads, gives a single entry per CDR3 protein. The sample records fewer than 650,000 distinct CDR3 sequences, roughly 14% being singletons. Between the trimmed V and J ends, which lost 6 bases and 6 bases, there was a span of 11 bases. Per the germline V gene, CDR1 is MNHNS and CDR2 is SASEGT. The CDR3 covers 12 residues. On the basis of clinical symptoms, serum thyroxine and TRAb, thyroid ultrasound and orbital computed tomography, diagnoses were made. This clonotype was recorded at least ten times.

The receptor's source is a woman between 40 and 55 years old with Graves' ophthalmopathy. Input material: blood. The chain recombines TRBV6-1 with TRBJ1-1, with D uncertain. CDR3 nucleotide sequence: TGTGCCAGCAGAAAGACTTCGTCTGAAGCTTTCTTT. Its translation: CASRKTSSEAFF.